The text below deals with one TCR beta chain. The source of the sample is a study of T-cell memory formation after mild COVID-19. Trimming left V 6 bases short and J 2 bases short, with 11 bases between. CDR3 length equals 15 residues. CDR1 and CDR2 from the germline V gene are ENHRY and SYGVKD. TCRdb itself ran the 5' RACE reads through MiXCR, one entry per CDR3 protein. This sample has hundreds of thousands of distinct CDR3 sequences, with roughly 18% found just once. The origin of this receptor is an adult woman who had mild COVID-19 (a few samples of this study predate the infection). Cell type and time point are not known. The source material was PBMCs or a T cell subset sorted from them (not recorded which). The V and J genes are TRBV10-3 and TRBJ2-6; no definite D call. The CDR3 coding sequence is TGTGCCATCAGCCTGGCGGAACCTGGGGCCAACGTCCTGACTTTC. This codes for CAISLAEPGANVLTF.